These 19 T cell receptor beta chains were all obtained from the same sample, sequenced in a study of cytomegalovirus exposure and HLA in healthy donors. A multiplex PCR was run with 60 Vbeta primers and 13 Jbeta primers. The table came from immunoSEQ multiplex PCR; TCRdb's copy has only in-frame clones and leaves some out. The sample carries 100,000 to 150,000 clones, just over 75% recorded once. Sequenced: PBMCs. Receptors were obtained from a woman aged 45-59 years in good health and CMV-seronegative.

The V call is TRBV7-6, the J call TRBJ1-3, with D perhaps TRBD1 (5 bases). The CDR3 has 15 residues. Trimming removed 4 bases from V and 2 bases from J, with 12 bases in between. Germline loops: CDR1 SGHVS, CDR2 FNYEAQ. CDR3 sequence: CASSSRGTAGNTIYF. In nucleotides, the CDR3 is TGTGCCAGCAGCTCACGGGGGACCGCTGGAAACACCATATATTTT.

The chain combines TRBV7-2 with TRBJ1-5; 9 bases fit TRBD1. Per the germline V gene, CDR1 is SGHTA and CDR2 is FQGNSA. J gave up 5 bases and V 3 bases, and 5 bases lay outside the gene matches. The CDR3 runs 15 residues. This CDR3 is CASSLGQGHDQPQHF. In DNA form, the CDR3 reads TGTGCCAGCAGCTTGGGACAGGGCCATGATCAGCCCCAGCATTTT. Supplemented by reference TRBV7-2 and TRBJ1-5, the full variable domain reads GAGVSQSPSNKVTEKGKDVELRCDPISGHTALYWYRQSLGQGLEFLIYFQGNSAPDKSGLPSDRFSAERTGGSVSTLTIQRTQQEDSAVYLCASSLGQGHDQPQHFGDGTRLSIL.

This chain joins TRBV5-6 and TRBJ2-3, with TRBD2 matching over 10 bases. CDR1 and CDR2 from the germline V gene are SGHDT and YYEEEE. V lost 3 bases and J lost 1; bases outside the gene matches: 5. The CDR3 has 16 residues. In DNA, the CDR3 is TGTGCCAGCAGCTCCTCCGGGACTAGCGGCACAGATACGCAGTATTTT. Translation gives CASSSSGTSGTDTQYF.

The chain employs TRBV2 and TRBJ1-1; possible D gene TRBD1, 5 bases. This CDR3 region has 17 residues. V lost 0 bases and J 0 bases, leaving 14 bases between the germline ends. The germline CDR1 and CDR2 sequences are SNHLY and FYNNEI. The CDR3 DNA follows: TGTGCCAGCAGTGAAGCGCCGACAGCAATTATGAACACTGAAGCTTTCTTT. It yields the protein CASSEAPTAIMNTEAFF.

This sequence joins TRBV18 and TRBJ2-2, with no clear D. Trimming pared 3 bases from V and 0 bases from J, leaving 14 bases between. The germline gives CDR1 KGHSH, CDR2 LQKENI. This CDR3 has 17 residues. This CDR3 reads CASSPTGETTNTGELFF. The DNA for the CDR3 is TGTGCCAGCTCACCCACTGGCGAAACTACGAACACCGGGGAGCTGTTTTTT. Full variable domain (missing parts from reference TRBV18 and TRBJ2-2): NAGVMQNPRHLVRRRGQEARLRCSPMKGHSHVYWYRQLPEEGLKFMVYLQKENIIDESGMPKERFSAEFPKEGPSILRIQQVVRGDSAAYFCASSPTGETTNTGELFFGEGSRLTVL.

This rearrangement joins TRBV6-6 to TRBJ2-5; D is uncertain. The CDR3 length is 12 residues. V was clipped by 5 bases and J by 5 bases, with 9 bases between them. The germline V gene encodes CDR1 MNHNY and CDR2 SVGAGI (reference sequence). CDR3: CASSLRTETQYF. The CDR3 bases are TGTGCCAGCAGTCTCAGAACGGAGACCCAGTACTTC.

V usage is TRBV28 and J usage is TRBJ2-7, with D possibly being TRBD2 (5 bases). Germline CDR1 reads MDHEN; CDR2 reads SYDVKM. The CDR3 spans 15 residues. Trimming took 5 bases from V and 0 from J, leaving 14 bases between them. The CDR3 loop reads CASSQPSGISYEQYF. CDR3 nucleotide sequence: TGTGCCAGCAGTCAGCCTTCCGGGATCTCCTACGAGCAGTACTTC.

The chain uses TRBV5-8 and TRBJ1-5; weak D call: TRBD1 (6 bases). Deletions cut 4 bases from V and 3 bases from J, with 17 bases between. CDR1 and CDR2 (germline): SGHTS, YDEGEE. This CDR3 has 16 amino acids. This CDR3 is CASSPYLDRTNQPQHF. CDR3 nucleotide sequence: TGTGCCAGCAGCCCATACCTGGACAGAACCAATCAGCCCCAGCATTTT.

The CDR3 DNA follows: TGTGCCAGCAGTTTAAGAACAGGGGGCTTAGGGACCGGGGAGCTGTTTTTT. This codes for CASSLRTGGLGTGELFF. The chain uses TRBV27 and TRBJ2-2, with 9 bases identical to TRBD1. Germline V gene sequence: CDR1 MNHEY, CDR2 SMNVEV (reference sequence). The CDR3 sequence is 17 residues long. Trimming removed 2 bases from V and 5 bases from J; junction bases left unmatched: 9.

This chain uses TRBV11-3 with TRBJ2-3; D may be TRBD2 (6 bases). The CDR3 covers 13 residues. Deletions cut 11 bases from V and 0 bases from J, with 12 bases between. Germline V gives CDR1 SGHNT, CDR2 YENEEA. The CDR3: CALGGVSTDTQYF. Written as DNA, the CDR3 is TGTGCCTTAGGCGGGGTGAGCACAGATACGCAGTATTTT.

The count of this clone is one. The rearrangement links TRBV19 to TRBJ1-5; D gene unclear. Trimming left V 4 bases short and J 1 base short, with 14 bases between. This CDR3 is built from 16 residues. Germline V gene sequence: CDR1 LNHDA, CDR2 SQIVND (reference sequence). The CDR3 loop reads CASSKEGGTSNQPQHF. For the CDR3, the DNA is TGTGCCAGTAGTAAGGAGGGAGGTACGAGCAATCAGCCCCAGCATTTT.

J is TRBJ1-3 and V is TRBV7-2; a possible D gene is TRBD1 (6 bases). Trimming removed 1 base from V and 1 base from J, with 14 bases in between. Looked up from germline, CDR1 is SGHTA and CDR2 is FQGNSA. This CDR3 has 17 residues. CDR3 in DNA: TGTGCCAGCAGCTTAGGCCAGGGGCTCATGTCTGGAAACACCATATATTTT. Translated: CASSLGQGLMSGNTIYF.

The chain has TRBV6-5 and TRBJ2-7; D gene uncertain. Germline V gives CDR1 MNHEY, CDR2 SVGAGI. The CDR3 consists of 13 residues. V lost 5 bases and J 7 bases, leaving 15 bases between the germline ends. This CDR3 reads CASSDQRPAEQYF. DNA of the CDR3: TGTGCCAGCAGTGATCAACGTCCCGCGGAGCAGTACTTC.

The chain is built from TRBV7-9 and TRBJ2-5; D unclear. The CDR3 loop spans 11 amino acids. Germline V gene data show CDR1 as SEHNR and CDR2 as FQNEAQ (reference sequence). With 5 bases removed from V and 5 bases from J, the gap between germline ends came to 6 bases. The CDR3 here is CASSNSETQYF. DNA of the CDR3: TGTGCCAGCAGCAATTCGGAGACCCAGTACTTC.

The V call is TRBV18, the J call TRBJ1-5; D not resolved. From germline, CDR1 is KGHSH and CDR2 LQKENI. This CDR3 is built from 13 residues. Trimming took 3 bases from V and 6 from J, leaving 9 bases between them. CDR3 amino acids: CASSPEATQPQHF. The DNA of the CDR3 is TGTGCCAGCTCACCCGAAGCAACTCAGCCCCAGCATTTT.

This clone showed up just a few times. V is TRBV11-3 and J is TRBJ1-1; 7 bases map to TRBD1. V lost 3 bases and J lost 1; bases outside the gene matches: 2. The CDR3 covers 14 residues. Germline V gene sequence: CDR1 SGHNT, CDR2 YENEEA. The CDR3 nucleotides read TGTGCCAGCAGCTTGACAGGGAAGAACACTGAAGCTTTCTTT. It codes for CASSLTGKNTEAFF.

Here the CDR3 reads CASNRRGRAEAFF. CDR3 bases: TGTGCCAGTAACCGAAGGGGGCGGGCTGAAGCTTTCTTT. The chain recombines TRBV19 with TRBJ1-1; 7 nucleotides line up with TRBD1. Germline V gene sequence: CDR1 LNHDA, CDR2 SQIVND (reference sequence). Trimming at V came to 7 bases and at J to 6 bases, leaving 8 bases not matched to a gene. This CDR3 contains 13 residues.

This sequence joins TRBV5-1 and TRBJ2-1; TRBD1 might be the D (6 bases). The CDR3 has 16 residues. Trimming pared 5 bases from V and 3 bases from J, leaving 18 bases between. Germline CDR1 and CDR2: SGHRS and YFSETQ. CDR3 coding DNA: TGCGCCAGCAGTTCCTGGGGAAGGGACAACTACAATGAGCAGTTCTTC. The encoded protein is CASSSWGRDNYNEQFF.

The J gene is TRBJ2-3, the V gene TRBV25-1; D unresolved. Germline V CDR1 and CDR2: MGHDK, SYGVNS. V was pared by 5 bases and J by 0 bases, with 15 bases between. The CDR3 is 16 residues long. The chain's CDR3 is CASSPVQPTSTDTQYF. The CDR3 DNA reads as TGTGCCAGCAGTCCGGTACAGCCTACTAGCACAGATACGCAGTATTTT.